The source of this T cell receptor (beta chain) is a study of blood T cell repertoires in COVID-19. Only in-frame clones appear in the TCRdb table, and some are missing; sequencing was by immunoSEQ multiplex PCR. The table shows about 140,000 clones, with around 76% occurring only once. This clone has only one observation. This CDR3 is built from 13 residues. V lost 8 bases, J lost 5 bases, and 14 bases lay in between. Germline CDR1 SGHTA, CDR2 FQGTGA. This TCR came from a man older than 75 with acute or convalescent COVID-19. The specimen sequenced was peripheral blood. The gene calls are TRBV7-3 and TRBJ2-3, with D unresolved. The chain's CDR3 is CASRLGTGDTQYF. The CDR3 nucleotides read TGTGCCAGCCGCCTCGGAACGGGAGATACGCAGTATTTT. Supplemented by reference TRBV7-3 and TRBJ2-3, the full variable domain reads GAGVSQTPSNKVTEKGKYVELRCDPISGHTALYWYRQSLGQGPEFLIYFQGTGAADDSGLPNDRFFAVRPEGSVSTLKIQRTERGDSAVYLCASRLGTGDTQYFGPGTRLTVL.